These 8 T cell receptor beta chains were all obtained from the same sample, sequenced in a study of blood T cell repertoires in COVID-19. Assay used: immunoSEQ multiplex PCR; TCRdb lists only in-frame clones, some missing. Of some 78,000 clones listed, approximately 86% were seen once; the top ten hold around 4.5%. Sequenced input: peripheral blood. The receptors originated from a man between 45 and 60 years old with active or convalescent COVID-19.

J is TRBJ2-1 and V is TRBV5-1, with 10 bases lining up with TRBD2. The V and J ends lost 7 bases and 4 bases, in that order; junction bases with no gene match: 8. The CDR3 extends over 15 amino acids. CDR1 and CDR2 from the germline V gene are SGHRS and YFSETQ. CDR3 in DNA: TGCGCCAGCGAACTTAGCGGGGGGAAATACAATGAGCAGTTCTTC. It specifies CASELSGGKYNEQFF.

The chain carries TRBV5-8 and TRBJ1-2; maybe TRBD1 (5 bases). Trimming took off 0 bases at V and 4 bases at J, with 7 bases between the two ends. The CDR3 runs 13 residues. Germline lookup yields CDR1 SGHTS and CDR2 YDEGEE. CDR3 in amino acids: CASSLDQGYGYTF. The CDR3 coding sequence is TGTGCCAGCAGCTTGGACCAGGGCTATGGCTACACCTTC.

The V gene is TRBV27, the J gene TRBJ1-4, with D maybe TRBD1 (6 bases). The germline V gene encodes CDR1 MNHEY and CDR2 SMNVEV (reference sequence). Trimming took off 8 bases at V and 1 base at J, with 20 bases between the two ends. The CDR3 contains 17 residues. This CDR3 reads CASGRVGGRGTNEKLFF. Here the CDR3 DNA reads TGTGCCAGCGGAAGAGTGGGGGGGCGCGGAACTAATGAAAAACTGTTTTTT.

The J gene is TRBJ1-3, the V gene TRBV18; a weak D match, TRBD1 (5 bases). This CDR3 is built from 14 residues. Germline V gives CDR1 KGHSH, CDR2 LQKENI. V was trimmed by 3 bases and J by 0 bases, leaving 6 bases between them. The CDR3 sequence is CASSPGGSGNTIYF. Here the CDR3 DNA reads TGTGCCAGCTCACCGGGGGGCTCTGGAAACACCATATATTTT.

This rearrangement joins TRBV6-5 to TRBJ1-2, with TRBD1 as a possible D gene (5 bases). V gave up 0 bases and J gave up 4 bases, with 15 bases separating them. Germline V gene lookup returns CDR1 MNHEY and CDR2 SVGAGI. The CDR3 is 16 residues long. CDR3 region: CASSYSNPGSGYGYTF. The CDR3 nucleotides are TGTGCCAGCAGTTACTCGAATCCAGGGTCGGGCTATGGCTACACCTTC.

The rearrangement links TRBV7-9 to TRBJ2-3; D may be TRBD2 (5 bases). The germline V gene has CDR1 SEHNR and CDR2 FQNEAQ (reference sequence). V lost 1 base to trimming and J lost 4 bases, with 9 bases between them. CDR3 length equals 14 residues. CDR3 sequence: CASSLDSGSDTQYF. The DNA for the CDR3 is TGTGCCAGCAGCTTAGACAGCGGATCAGATACGCAGTATTTT.

The chain carries TRBV28 and TRBJ2-7; D uncertain. Trimming removed 5 bases from V and 7 bases from J, with 12 bases in between. Per the germline V gene, CDR1 is MDHEN and CDR2 is SYDVKM. The CDR3 is 12 residues long. The CDR3 DNA sequence: TGTGCCAGCAGTCCCTCCGTCCTGGAGCAGTACTTC. Translation: CASSPSVLEQYF.

The gene calls are TRBV5-1 and TRBJ2-2; 11 bases are shared with TRBD1. The germline CDR1 and CDR2 sequences are SGHRS and YFSETQ. The CDR3 sequence is 15 residues long. J lost 7 bases, V lost 4 bases, and 6 bases had no gene match. The CDR3 protein is CASSGTGQGVGELFF. In nucleotides, the CDR3 is TGCGCCAGCAGCGGAACGGGACAGGGGGTCGGGGAGCTGTTTTTT.